These 32 T cell receptor beta chains were sequenced from one sample in a study of shared clonotypes between healthy human individuals (dated by TCRdb to about 2020). Receptors were amplified or captured by the immunoSEQ multiplex PCR assay. TCRdb carries this immuneACCESS record with in-frame sequences only. Its versions omit some clonotypes, under half of them owing to an unresolved V gene in the studies checked, with the rest unexplained. The sample table contains some 2,500,000 clones; only one count was recorded for around 90% of them. Approximately 0.41% of the sample belongs to the ten largest clones. The sample comprised naive CD4+ T cells from PBMCs. Read against the paper, the sample's cell subset or site label means: CD45RA+ positively selected. The receptors shown here come from a man aged 18 to 35 in good health. Some clones in this sample may be carry-over from other donors' samples.

The rearrangement uses TRBV19 and TRBJ2-5; TRBD2 matches 13 bases. Trimming took 2 bases from V and 5 from J; bases not matched to a gene: 8. From germline, CDR1 is LNHDA and CDR2 SQIVND (reference sequence). The CDR3 is 17 amino acids. The CDR3, as DNA: TGTGCCAGTAGTATAAGCCGGACTAGCGGGAGCTTGGAGACCCAGTACTTC. Translating it yields CASSISRTSGSLETQYF.

The genes are TRBV7-8 and TRBJ1-2, with D possibly being TRBD1 (5 bases). The V end lost 0 bases, the J end lost 8 bases, and 16 bases lay between the germline ends. This CDR3 has 15 residues. From germline, CDR1 is SGHVS and CDR2 FQNEAQ. CDR3 region: CASSLALGPEGGYTF. The CDR3 DNA is TGTGCCAGCAGCTTAGCGCTGGGGCCGGAAGGAGGCTACACCTTC.

This chain joins TRBV18 and TRBJ2-5; 8 bases are a match to TRBD2. The length of the CDR3 is 18 residues. The V and J ends lost 1 base and 6 bases, in that order; junction bases with no gene match: 16. Germline V gene data show CDR1 as KGHSH and CDR2 as LQKENI. The CDR3 loop is CASSPLGREDANAKTQYF. The DNA for the CDR3 is TGTGCCAGCTCACCACTGGGGCGGGAGGACGCTAACGCGAAGACCCAGTACTTC.

CDR3 bases: TGTGCCAGCAGATTAACCCAAGTTAACACTGAAGCTTTCTTT. Its protein is CASRLTQVNTEAFF. The V and J genes are TRBV27 and TRBJ1-1; D ambiguous. Germline CDR1 MNHEY, CDR2 SMNVEV (reference sequence). With 6 bases removed from V and 2 bases from J, the gap between germline ends came to 13 bases. The CDR3 spans 14 residues.

The chain combines TRBV7-2 with TRBJ2-7; 8 bases are shared with TRBD2. CDR1 SGHTA and CDR2 FQGNSA come from the germline V gene. V dropped 8 bases and J dropped 3; count of bases not matched to a gene: 9. The CDR3 extends over 14 amino acids. The CDR3: CASRLGGAVYEQYF. The CDR3 DNA follows: TGTGCCAGCCGGCTCGGGGGGGCGGTCTACGAGCAGTACTTC.

This clone has a single count. The chain has TRBV15 and TRBJ1-1, with TRBD1 matching 8 bases. Germline lookup yields CDR1 LNHNV and CDR2 YYDKDF (reference sequence). After removal of 3 bases from V and 1 base from J, the junction contained 4 bases not matched to a gene. CDR3 length: 15 amino acids. Written as DNA, the CDR3 is TGTGCCACCAGCAGCATGGACAGGGCGAACACTGAAGCTTTCTTT. As protein: CATSSMDRANTEAFF.

The rearrangement links TRBV29-1 to TRBJ1-4, with 7 bases identical to TRBD1. CDR3 length: 12 residues. Germline V gene sequence: CDR1 SQVTM, CDR2 ANQGSEA. With V trimmed by 6 bases and J by 7 bases, 5 bases remained unmatched. The CDR3 DNA is TGCAGCGTGCGACAGGGAGGTGAAAAACTGTTTTTT. Translation: CSVRQGGEKLFF.

The V and J genes are TRBV28 and TRBJ1-5; unclear D gene. This CDR3 comprises 16 residues. The germline gives CDR1 MDHEN, CDR2 SYDVKM. Trimming took off 8 bases at V and 0 bases at J, with 17 bases between the two ends. CDR3 nucleotide sequence: TGTGCCAGCTGTCTACCTCAGCATTATAGCAATCAGCCCCAGCATTTT. The encoded protein is CASCLPQHYSNQPQHF.

This chain uses TRBV5-1 with TRBJ1-1; 12 nucleotides agree with TRBD1. After removal of 4 bases from V and 1 base from J, the junction contained 5 bases not matched to a gene. The CDR3 is 16 residues long. Germline CDR1 and CDR2: SGHRS and YFSETQ. This chain's CDR3 is CASSDPGQGANTEAFF. In DNA, the CDR3 is TGCGCCAGCAGCGACCCGGGACAGGGGGCGAACACTGAAGCTTTCTTT.

V gene TRBV5-1 combines with J gene TRBJ2-3, with TRBD1 matching 7 bases. With 0 bases clipped from V and 2 bases from J, the junction kept 3 bases outside the gene matches. The CDR3 covers 15 residues. Germline lookup yields CDR1 SGHRS and CDR2 YFSETQ. The CDR3 loop reads CASSLVGTDTDTQYF. For the CDR3, the DNA is TGCGCCAGCAGCTTGGTCGGGACAGACACAGATACGCAGTATTTT.

V gene TRBV4-1 combines with J gene TRBJ2-2, with 14 bases matching TRBD2. The CDR3 has 20 residues. J was trimmed by 4 bases and V by 5 bases; bases with no gene match: 15. Germline assignment: CDR1 MGHRA and CDR2 YSYEKL. The DNA of the CDR3 is TGCGCCAGCAGCAAAGTCCCGACTAGCGGGAGGGCCCGAATCACCGGGGAGCTGTTTTTT. It specifies CASSKVPTSGRARITGELFF.

This sequence joins TRBV6-5 and TRBJ2-7; 7 bases align to TRBD1. Germline V gene data show CDR1 as MNHEY and CDR2 as SVGAGI. V dropped 0 bases and J dropped 6; count of bases not matched to a gene: 11. There are 16 residues in the CDR3. CDR3 loop: CASSYSIEGRGTEQYF. The CDR3 nucleotides read TGTGCCAGCAGTTACTCGATCGAGGGCAGGGGGACCGAGCAGTACTTC.

This clone has just a few counts. The rearrangement joins TRBV9 to TRBJ2-2, with TRBD2 as a possible D gene (6 bases). Deletions cut 4 bases from V and 0 bases from J, with 13 bases between. In germline, CDR1 is SGDLS, CDR2 YYNGEE. There are 16 residues in the CDR3. CDR3 protein: CASSRELASNTGELFF. The CDR3 DNA sequence: TGTGCCAGCAGCCGAGAACTAGCATCGAACACCGGGGAGCTGTTTTTT.

The chain is built from TRBV19 and TRBJ1-5, with a tentative D call TRBD1 (6 bases). Deletions cut 2 bases from V and 0 bases from J, with 14 bases between. The CDR3 sequence is 17 residues long. The germline CDR1 and CDR2 sequences are LNHDA and SQIVND (reference sequence). CDR3 bases: TGTGCCAGTAGTATAACAGGGCTGGGGTATAGCAATCAGCCCCAGCATTTT. Its translation is CASSITGLGYSNQPQHF.

The gene calls are TRBV7-3 and TRBJ2-1, with a possible D match to TRBD2 (6 bases). The length of the CDR3 is 14 residues. V was trimmed by 2 bases and J by 9 bases, leaving 14 bases between them. Germline CDR1 SGHTA, CDR2 FQGTGA. CDR3 nucleotides: TGTGCCAGCAGCTTAGCAGGGAGGTACGGTGAGCAGTTCTTC. The encoded protein is CASSLAGRYGEQFF.

The chain carries TRBV5-4 and TRBJ2-1; D is perhaps TRBD2 (6 bases). Germline loops: CDR1 SGHNT, CDR2 YYREEE (reference sequence). V dropped 5 bases and J dropped 7 bases, with 25 bases sitting between them. The CDR3 runs to 17 residues. In nucleotides, the CDR3 is TGTGCCAGCAGTGCTGCCGGAGGGCGACGTGGCGGGAATGAGCAGTTCTTC. Protein: CASSAAGGRRGGNEQFF.

The chain employs TRBV7-3 and TRBJ2-2; unclear D gene. Trimming left V 2 bases short and J 0 bases short, with 10 bases between. This CDR3 spans 16 amino acids. Looked up from germline, CDR1 is SGHTA and CDR2 is FQGTGA. DNA of the CDR3: TGTGCCAGCAGCTTAGTTCCGGGCGCGAACACCGGGGAGCTGTTTTTT. Translated: CASSLVPGANTGELFF.

With respect to this clone: Other DNA sequences of this sample code for an identical CDR3. The rearrangement links TRBV6-5 to TRBJ1-2; D call uncertain. The V end lost 5 bases, the J end lost 2 bases, and 9 bases lay between the germline ends. Germline V gives CDR1 MNHEY, CDR2 SVGAGI. The CDR3 is made up of 13 amino acids. CDR3 sequence: CASSPGRNYGYTF. CDR3 coding DNA: TGTGCCAGCAGTCCCGGGCGGAACTATGGCTACACCTTC.

The V call is TRBV5-8, the J call TRBJ1-2; D gene unclear. Germline V lookup: CDR1 SGHTS, CDR2 YDEGEE. The CDR3 runs to 13 residues. With 4 bases removed from V and 5 bases from J, the gap between germline ends came to 12 bases. For the CDR3, the DNA is TGTGCCAGCAGCGACGGGAACCTTTATGGCTACACCTTC. Encoded protein: CASSDGNLYGYTF.

The rearrangement uses TRBV11-3 and TRBJ2-1, with D possibly matching TRBD2 (6 bases). CDR3 length: 15 residues. The V end was cut by 6 bases, the J end by 0 bases, with 12 bases between. Germline V CDR1 and CDR2: SGHNT, YENEEA. The CDR3 DNA reads TGTGCCAGCAGACCAGCCGGGAGCTCCTACAATGAGCAGTTCTTC. Its protein product is CASRPAGSSYNEQFF.

CDR3 coding DNA: TGTGCCAGCAGCACTAGGGGCGGGACTAGAGCCCTCAATGAGCAGTTCTTC. Protein sequence: CASSTRGGTRALNEQFF. The chain couples TRBV11-3 to TRBJ2-1, with 8 bases that match TRBD2. The CDR3 has 17 amino acids. The J segment lost 6 bases and the V segment lost 5 bases, leaving 15 bases of the junction unmatched. The V gene's germline CDR1 is SGHNT and CDR2 YENEEA.

The chain couples TRBV7-2 to TRBJ2-5; 9 nucleotides match TRBD2. CDR3 size: 16 residues. Looked up from germline, CDR1 is SGHTA and CDR2 is FQGNSA. The V segment lost 5 bases and the J segment 4 bases; nucleotides outside the gene matches: 11. CDR3 bases: TGTGCCAGCAGCGCCCCGATAGCGGGAGCCCCAGAGACCCAGTACTTC. This encodes CASSAPIAGAPETQYF. The full variable domain, completed using reference TRBV7-2 and TRBJ2-5, is GAGVSQSPSNKVTEKGKDVELRCDPISGHTALYWYRQSLGQGLEFLIYFQGNSAPDKSGLPSDRFSAERTGGSVSTLTIQRTQQEDSAVYLCASSAPIAGAPETQYFGPGTRLLVL.

V usage is TRBV18 and J usage is TRBJ2-7, with TRBD2 matching over 8 bases. CDR3 size: 16 residues. Germline CDR1 KGHSH, CDR2 LQKENI. Unmatched junction bases numbered 12, after V lost 3 bases and J lost 5 bases. The CDR3 DNA reads as TGTGCCAGCTCACCTAATCGTCTCGGGGGGGAAAACGAGCAGTACTTC. This translates into CASSPNRLGGENEQYF.

This sequence joins TRBV28 and TRBJ1-2; D call uncertain. This CDR3 is 12 amino acids long. V lost 6 bases to trimming and J lost 8 bases, with 13 bases between them. CDR1 MDHEN and CDR2 SYDVKM come from the germline V gene. The chain's CDR3 is CASRLPPRGYTF. The CDR3 DNA reads TGTGCCAGCAGGCTTCCGCCCCGGGGCTACACCTTC.

The chain has TRBV7-2 and TRBJ1-5; D call uncertain. V dropped 5 bases and J dropped 3 bases, with 14 bases sitting between them. The CDR3 has 15 amino acids. The germline CDR1 and CDR2 sequences are SGHTA and FQGNSA. The CDR3 protein is CASSVGATVNQPQHF. The CDR3, as DNA: TGTGCCAGCAGCGTGGGAGCGACGGTCAATCAGCCCCAGCATTTT.

The chain employs TRBV4-1 and TRBJ2-1; 9 bases fit TRBD2. V gave up 4 bases and J gave up 6 bases; unmatched junction bases: 13. Germline V CDR1 and CDR2: MGHRA, YSYEKL. This CDR3 is 17 amino acids long. The DNA of the CDR3 is TGCGCCAGCAGCCCCCTGAGGGCCCTAGCGGGGCTCAATGAGCAGTTCTTC. Its protein is CASSPLRALAGLNEQFF.

The chain is built from TRBV29-1 and TRBJ2-2, with D possibly TRBD1 on 6 matching bases. Germline CDR1 is SQVTM and CDR2 is ANQGSEA. The CDR3 loop spans 16 amino acids. V was cut by 5 bases and J by 0 bases, with 16 bases left in between. CDR3 region: CSVLERAGANTGELFF. CDR3 DNA sequence: TGCAGCGTTCTTGAACGGGCAGGGGCGAACACCGGGGAGCTGTTTTTT.

The rearrangement joins TRBV2 to TRBJ1-5, with D tentatively TRBD1 (5 bases). V lost 7 bases and J lost 4, with 14 bases in between. The CDR3 is made up of 14 amino acids. Germline V gives CDR1 SNHLY, CDR2 FYNNEI. The CDR3 region is CASTDRQRNQPQHF. The CDR3 DNA is TGTGCCAGCACTGACAGACAACGTAATCAGCCCCAGCATTTT.

In its sample, this clone was seen once. V is TRBV7-3 and J is TRBJ2-1; TRBD2 might be the D (6 bases). V lost 3 bases and J lost 4, with 13 bases in between. CDR1 SGHTA and CDR2 FQGTGA come from the germline V gene. CDR3 length equals 15 residues. The CDR3 DNA reads TGTGCCAGCAGCTTGCTAATAGCGGAATACAATGAGCAGTTCTTC. It translates to CASSLLIAEYNEQFF.

The gene calls are TRBV4-1 and TRBJ1-5; 8 positions agree with TRBD1. CDR1 is MGHRA and CDR2 is YSYEKL in the germline V gene. The CDR3 consists of 16 residues. V trimming: 1 base; J trimming: 3 bases; junction bases outside the gene matches: 5. This CDR3 reads CASSQAGTGLNQPQHF. CDR3 DNA: TGCGCCAGCAGCCAAGCCGGGACAGGCCTCAATCAGCCCCAGCATTTT.

The chain employs TRBV5-4 and TRBJ2-1; 8 nucleotides line up with TRBD1. The CDR3 covers 18 residues. V was pared by 9 bases and J by 0 bases, with 17 bases of the junction left unmatched. Germline V gene sequence: CDR1 SGHNT, CDR2 YYREEE (reference sequence). CDR3 loop: CATKSRTGTPSSYNEQFF. In DNA form, the CDR3 reads TGTGCCACAAAATCAAGGACAGGGACCCCCAGCTCCTACAATGAGCAGTTCTTC.

The chain couples TRBV28 to TRBJ2-5, with D unclear. The V gene lost 5 bases and the J gene lost 1 base, with 11 bases spanning the gap. The CDR3 length is 14 residues. The germline V gene has CDR1 MDHEN and CDR2 SYDVKM. The CDR3 DNA follows: TGTGCCAGCAGTGGCACCCTGGGCCAAGAGACCCAGTACTTC. It is translated as CASSGTLGQETQYF.